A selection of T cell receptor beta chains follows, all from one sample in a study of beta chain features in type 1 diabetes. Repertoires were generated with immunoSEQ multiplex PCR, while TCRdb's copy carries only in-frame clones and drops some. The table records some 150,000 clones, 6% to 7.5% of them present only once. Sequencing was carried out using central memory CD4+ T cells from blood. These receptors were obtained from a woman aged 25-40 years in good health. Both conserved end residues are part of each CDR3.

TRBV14,CACSFVTGELFF
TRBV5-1,CASSSDPSGSVTYNEQFF
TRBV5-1,CASSPLAGGAEEQFF
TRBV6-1,CASSELAWNTEAFF
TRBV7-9,CASSLKRGLAGNTGELFF
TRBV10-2,CASISSGSYEQYF
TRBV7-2,CASSSSGRSKETQYF
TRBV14,CASSQLASEQFF
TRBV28,CASSLRNYGYTF
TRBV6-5,CASSYSSGIGSYEQYF
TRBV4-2,CASSQPQRLGSGANVLTF
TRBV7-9,CASSYDRAENF
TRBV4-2,CASSQEITRQPQHF
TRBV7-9,CASSDGLAGGGTDTQYF
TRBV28,CASSFGGSGIADTQYF
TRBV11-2,CASSRTNSNQPQHF
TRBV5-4,CASSLLGEQETQYF
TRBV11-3,CASKAFSSNNEQFF
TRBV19,CASSIAPGQGAGQPQHF
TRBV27,CASSSLGLAGAYEQYF
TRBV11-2,CASSLVGTGVVGYTF
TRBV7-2,CASSLPSGGKNTEAFF
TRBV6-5,CASWEAFTDTQYF
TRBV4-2,CASSQTSGMNTGELFF
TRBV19,CATGTDTQYF
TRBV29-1,CSVRGVSTNEKLFF
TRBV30,CAWSFTSGRETQYF